The next 11 T cell receptor beta chains were all read from a single sample in a study of T cell repertoires in cytomegalovirus infection. From the reads, TCRdb called clonotypes with MiXCR, one entry per CDR3 protein. The profile shows 300,000 to 450,000 distinct CDR3 sequences, approximately 18% of them singletons. Sequencing was performed on PBMCs. Receptor source: a human donor in good health (CMV status not recorded). Some clones in this sample may be carry-over from other donors' samples.

This clonotype came up a few times. The chain recombines TRBV12-3 or TRBV12-4 with TRBJ2-5; maybe TRBD2 (5 bases). This CDR3 is built from 15 residues. V was shortened by 6 bases and J by 5 bases, with 19 bases between the two germline ends. CDR3 region: CASRATRMWPETQYF. The CDR3 coding sequence is TGTGCCAGCAGGGCAACTAGAATGTGGCCGGAGACCCAGTACTTC.

The chain joins TRBV7-9 to TRBJ2-7, with TRBD1 identical over 7 bases. The V gene end was trimmed by 3 bases and the J gene end by 2 bases; junction bases not matched to a gene: 10. This CDR3 has 16 residues. Germline assignment: CDR1 SEHNR and CDR2 FQNEAQ (reference sequence). CDR3 loop: CASSLVLQGEPYEQYF. The CDR3 nucleotides are TGTGCCAGCAGCTTGGTCCTCCAGGGGGAGCCCTACGAGCAGTACTTC. The entire variable domain, with the rest obtained from reference TRBV7-9 and TRBJ2-7, is as follows: DTGVSQNPRHKITKRGQNVTFRCDPISEHNRLYWYRQTLGQGPEFLTYFQNEAQLEKSRLLSDRFSAERPKGSFSTLEIQRTEQGDSAMYLCASSLVLQGEPYEQYFGPGTRLTVT.

The chain couples TRBV18 to TRBJ2-1, with TRBD2 as a possible D gene (5 bases). Germline CDR1 reads KGHSH; CDR2 reads LQKENI. V shed 3 bases and J shed 4 bases, with 19 bases lying between them. This CDR3 is built from 17 residues. The CDR3 DNA reads TGTGCCAGCTCACCTCCGCCGGTAGCGTCTGGATACAATGAGCAGTTCTTC. Translating gives CASSPPPVASGYNEQFF.

This clonotype was counted many times. The chain couples TRBV7-2 to TRBJ1-1; the D gene is possibly TRBD1 (6 bases). The germline V gene encodes CDR1 SGHTA and CDR2 FQGNSA. CDR3 length: 13 residues. Trimming took off 6 bases at V and 1 base at J, with 9 bases between the two ends. Here the CDR3 reads CASRRTANTEAFF. The DNA of the CDR3 is TGTGCCAGCAGACGGACAGCGAACACTGAAGCTTTCTTT. Full variable domain (remainder filled in from reference TRBV7-2 and TRBJ1-1): GAGVSQSPSNKVTEKGKDVELRCDPISGHTALYWYRQSLGQGLEFLIYFQGNSAPDKSGLPSDRFSAERTGGSVSTLTIQRTQQEDSAVYLCASRRTANTEAFFGQGTRLTVV.

The chain carries TRBV20-1 and TRBJ1-1; unclear D gene. Germline V lookup: CDR1 DFQATT, CDR2 SNEGSKA (reference sequence). Trimming cost V 3 bases and J 2 bases, with 13 bases left between them. This CDR3 comprises 14 residues. Here the CDR3 reads CSARLGSSNTEAFF. DNA of the CDR3: TGCAGTGCTAGGCTCGGCAGCTCAAACACTGAAGCTTTCTTT.

The table lists this clonotype with many counts. This rearrangement joins TRBV11-3 to TRBJ2-2, with no clear D. The germline V gene has CDR1 SGHNT and CDR2 YENEEA. Trimming pared 1 base from V and 3 bases from J, leaving 9 bases between. The CDR3 loop spans 15 amino acids. The CDR3 sequence is CASSLASPDTGELFF. The CDR3 nucleotides are TGTGCCAGCAGCTTAGCATCACCAGACACCGGGGAGCTGTTTTTT.

A few counts support this clonotype. This chain uses TRBV28 with TRBJ2-3; D possibly corresponds to TRBD2 (5 bases). The CDR3 has 14 residues. Trimming took off 4 bases at V and 5 bases at J, with 13 bases between the two ends. CDR1 is MDHEN, CDR2 SYDVKM, per germline. CDR3 sequence reads: CASSSGVEGDTQYF. The CDR3 region has the DNA TGTGCCAGCAGTTCTGGGGTCGAGGGAGATACGCAGTATTTT.

This clonotype has only one observation. The gene calls are TRBV4-3 and TRBJ1-1, with a weak D call TRBD1 (6 bases). CDR1 and CDR2 from the germline V gene are LGHNA and YSLEER. This CDR3 spans 15 amino acids. Deletions cut 1 base from V and 2 bases from J, with 11 bases between. The CDR3 region is CASSQVDRRNTEAFF. Here the CDR3 DNA reads TGCGCCAGCAGCCAAGTAGACAGGCGAAACACTGAAGCTTTCTTT.

V gene TRBV5-1 combines with J gene TRBJ2-1; TRBD2 matches 11 bases. The germline V gene encodes CDR1 SGHRS and CDR2 YFSETQ. The V gene end was trimmed by 6 bases and the J gene end by 0 bases; junction bases not matched to a gene: 11. The CDR3 runs to 18 residues. This chain's CDR3 is CASTPGGTSGSSYNEQFF. DNA for the CDR3: TGCGCCAGCACCCCTGGGGGGACTAGCGGTAGCTCCTACAATGAGCAGTTCTTC.

The V call is TRBV19, the J call TRBJ1-1; no reliable D call. CDR3 length: 18 amino acids. Trimming cost V 1 base and J 1 base, with 19 bases left between them. Germline V gene lookup returns CDR1 LNHDA and CDR2 SQIVND (reference sequence). The CDR3 spells CASSIGRWTARRNTEAFF. The CDR3 DNA reads TGTGCCAGTAGTATAGGTCGTTGGACTGCTCGGAGGAACACTGAAGCTTTCTTT. The full variable domain, rest sourced from reference TRBV19 and TRBJ1-1, is DGGITQSPKYLFRKEGQNVTLSCEQNLNHDAMYWYRQDPGQGLRLIYYSQIVNDFQKGDIAEGYSVSREKKESFPLTVTSAQKNPTAFYLCASSIGRWTARRNTEAFFGQGTRLTVV.

The V call is TRBV20-1, the J call TRBJ2-1; 9 bases line up with TRBD2. J lost 10 bases, V lost 7 bases, and 14 bases had no gene match. The length of the CDR3 is 14 residues. Looked up from germline, CDR1 is DFQATT and CDR2 is SNEGSKA (reference sequence). The CDR3 spells CSVRGLAGAAEQFF. DNA for the CDR3: TGCAGTGTCCGGGGACTAGCAGGGGCAGCCGAGCAGTTCTTC.